One and the same sample provided the 9 T cell receptor beta chains below, sequenced in a study of cytomegalovirus exposure and HLA in healthy donors. The PCR used 60 Vbeta and 13 Jbeta primers. Sequenced by immunoSEQ multiplex PCR; TCRdb stores in-frame clones only, minus some. The sample includes under 150,000 clones, around 85% of them seen just once. The specimen sequenced was PBMCs. The receptors originated from a boy aged 10-17 years in good health and CMV-seronegative.

The chain is built from TRBV21-1 and TRBJ1-5; TRBD1, the table's D call, was not compared with the DNA. TRBV21-1 is a listed pseudogene. This CDR3 has 12 residues. CDR3 DNA: TGTGCCACCATCCCAGATAATCAGCCCCAGCATTTT. Its protein product is CATIPDNQPQHF.

The chain joins TRBV4-1 to TRBJ2-1, with D perhaps TRBD2 (6 bases). Germline assignment: CDR1 MGHRA and CDR2 YSYEKL. V was cut by 1 base and J by 0 bases, with 13 bases left in between. The CDR3 loop spans 17 amino acids. The CDR3 DNA sequence: TGCGCCAGCAGCCAAGCAGACATGGGACTCTCCTACAATGAGCAGTTCTTC. It is translated as CASSQADMGLSYNEQFF.

The J gene is TRBJ2-1, the V gene TRBV27, with 10 bases identical to TRBD2. Losses at the gene ends were 5 bases for V and 4 bases for J; bases not matched to a gene: 8. The CDR3 consists of 16 residues. CDR1 and CDR2 from the germline V gene are MNHEY and SMNVEV (reference sequence). The CDR3 sequence: CASSLLAGEGYNEQFF. CDR3 coding DNA: TGTGCCAGCAGTCTCCTAGCGGGAGAAGGGTACAATGAGCAGTTCTTC.

The V gene is TRBV6-5, the J gene TRBJ1-2, with 7 bases aligning to TRBD1. The CDR3 sequence is 15 residues long. The junction had 11 bases not matched to a gene; V was cut back by 6 bases and J by 4 bases. Germline V CDR1 and CDR2: MNHEY, SVGAGI. CDR3 nucleotides: TGTGCCAGCAGGAGAAACAGGGGTAGTACCTATGGCTACACCTTC. This codes for CASRRNRGSTYGYTF.

The J gene is TRBJ1-3, the V gene TRBV28; 7 positions match TRBD1. Per the germline V gene, CDR1 is MDHEN and CDR2 is SYDVKM. J lost 4 bases, V lost 6 bases, and 6 bases had no gene match. The length of the CDR3 is 14 residues. The CDR3: CASRPGTVGNTIYF. DNA of the CDR3: TGTGCCAGCAGACCCGGGACAGTAGGAAACACCATATATTTT.

The chain carries TRBV5-8 and TRBJ2-7; 11 bases line up with TRBD2. The CDR3 is made up of 17 amino acids. V was pared by 2 bases and J by 1 base, with 8 bases of the junction left unmatched. CDR1 and CDR2 from the germline V gene are SGHTS and YDEGEE. CDR3 coding DNA: TGTGCCAGCAGCTTTGGCACTAGCGGGAGTGGATCCTACGAGCAGTACTTC. Translated: CASSFGTSGSGSYEQYF.

This chain uses TRBV10-3 with TRBJ2-7, with D possibly TRBD1 on 6 matching bases. CDR1 and CDR2 (germline): ENHRY, SYGVKD. V was pared by 0 bases and J by 4 bases, with 13 bases between. The CDR3 runs 15 residues. CDR3 residues: CAISESDGGRYEQYF. In nucleotides, the CDR3 is TGTGCCATCAGTGAGTCCGATGGGGGCCGGTACGAGCAGTACTTC.

V is TRBV5-1 and J is TRBJ1-1; 9 nucleotides agree with TRBD1. In germline, CDR1 is SGHRS, CDR2 YFSETQ. V was pared by 3 bases and J by 3 bases, with 3 bases of the junction left unmatched. The CDR3 length is 14 residues. Written as DNA, the CDR3 is TGCGCCAGCAGCTCATGGACAGGGGACACTGAAGCTTTCTTT. As protein: CASSSWTGDTEAFF.

The V gene is TRBV7-9, the J gene TRBJ2-1, with a possible D match to TRBD2 (5 bases). Per the germline V gene, CDR1 is SEHNR and CDR2 is FQNEAQ (reference sequence). V gave up 5 bases and J gave up 0 bases, with 11 bases separating them. The CDR3 contains 15 residues. The CDR3 DNA is TGTGCCAGCAGCCGGAGCGGCAGCTCCTACAATGAGCAGTTCTTC. Translating gives CASSRSGSSYNEQFF. The full variable domain, completed using reference TRBV7-9 and TRBJ2-1, is DTGVSQNPRHKITKRGQNVTFRCDPISEHNRLYWYRQTLGQGPEFLTYFQNEAQLEKSRLLSDRFSAERPKGSFSTLEIQRTEQGDSAMYLCASSRSGSSYNEQFFGPGTRLTVL.